This T cell receptor (beta chain) is from a study of Tregs in tolerant kidney transplant recipients (dated by TCRdb to about 2019). With respect to the entire study: Transplants used related donors with nonmyeloablative bone marrow transplantation; mixed chimerism was transient in the human trials. Sorted recipient Tregs were grown for roughly 17 days with irradiated activated donor B cells and IL-2, and the cultures were restimulated on day 11. Once the B cell culture was finished, the cells were sorted into two populations: CD4+CD8-CD25+CD127- and CD4+CD8-4-1BB+CD40L-. Additional Treg samples were obtained from a 3-day mixed lymphocyte reaction with belatacept, in some cases followed by an approximately 5-day donor restimulation, before recipient CD4+CD25+CD127- cells were sorted. Antibodies distinguished recipient from donor cells when sorting primary belatacept mixed lymphocyte reaction cultures. Activated donor B cells were generated over approximately 10 days on irradiated CD40L-expressing 3T3 cells in the presence of cyclosporin A and IL-4. Before combined kidney and bone marrow transplantation, this study identified donor-specific regulatory T cells using TCRbeta sequencing and then followed those same cells after transplant. General study outcomes and caveats: Because only a small number of patients were included, the study had limitations, and the results will need to be validated in larger populations as well as under other immunosuppression protocols. Expanding Tregs with activated donor B cells appeared to identify the most biologically relevant and donor-specific TCRbeta repertoire. Donor-specific Treg expansion was found to exceed global Treg expansion in tolerant patients, suggesting antigen-driven rather than nonspecific expansion. Biological reproducibility was not directly assessed, although technical replication error appeared to be minimal. Because the PCR primers were changed over time for some patients, nucleotide-level comparison could not be performed across the samples from those patients.

Genomic DNA was extracted from sorted cells with the QIAGEN DNeasy Blood and Tissue Kit for TCRbeta CDR3 sequencing. High-throughput TCRbeta CDR3 sequencing, including PCR amplification with bias correction and internal controls, was performed commercially through immunoSEQ. The study's own analysis went as follows. Unique productive TCRbeta sequences were defined by CDR3 nucleotide sequence where primers matched, and otherwise by CDR3 amino acid sequence together with Vbeta and Jbeta genes. A sequence counted as donor-reactive if, in CFSE-low cells, the sequence had a frequency of at least 0.01% and was expanded at least 5-fold compared with unstimulated cells. Jensen-Shannon divergence, calculated on the top 100 TCRbeta sequences ranked by frequency, was used to quantify repertoire divergence. For samples with multiple sequencing runs, sorting error was corrected in each run separately before the runs were combined. TCRdb provides this immuneACCESS table in a form limited to in-frame rearrangements. Some clones are lacking; in checked studies, under half of them reflect an unresolved V gene, and why the rest are absent is not known. The D gene and trimming were derived from the DNA, and the V and J assignments and clone size from that table. This sample is represented by a few thousand clones; 85% to 90% of them were singletons. The ten largest make up 3.5% of the sample.

Read against the paper, the sample's time point label means: blood sample drawn before combined kidney and bone marrow transplant. A few combined kidney and bone marrow transplant recipients from the ITN036ST trial were included as patients, and samples were available only from these trial subjects. Healthy control blood was processed by Ficoll density gradient to PBMCs and cryopreserved; patient PBMCs were collected before and after transplant. The CDR3 covers 16 residues, taking in both the cysteine and the phenylalanine. Left in the record is the CDR3 DNA by itself, 48 bases read in frame from the first base. V loses 5 bases, J loses 0 bases, and the germline ends lie 14 bases apart. From a lookup of the germline V gene, CDR1 and CDR2 are KGHSH and LQKENI. Turning to this clone: There is no known antigen for this receptor. Base-call qualities are not available, and no considerably larger clone is one nucleotide away.

This clonotype was obtained from a human patient who received a combined kidney and bone marrow transplant. Here the sequenced sample was Tregs from blood cultured with allogeneic cells, taken before the transplant. The chain is made from TRBV18 and TRBJ1-3; no D gene can be assigned with confidence. The DNA reads as follows: TGTGCCAGCTCAACTATGCGACGGAGCTCTGGAAACACCATATATTTT. This translates into CASSTMRRSSGNTIYF.